This T cell receptor beta chain was recorded in a study of Ad26.COV2.S vaccination and SARS-CoV-2 variants. Across the whole study: Once, or twice with 56 days between doses, Ad26.COV2.S was given intramuscularly.

This CDR3 has 13 amino acids. V lost 4 bases and J lost 8; bases outside the gene matches: 4. Germline V CDR1 and CDR2: SGHTA, FQGTGA. This clone has only a few counts. Its matching antigen is unknown. Findings and limits, study-wide: Measurement of non-spike TCR breadth gave similar results in vaccine and placebo recipients. Vaccine recipients had higher spike-specific TCR breadth than placebo recipients. From the TCR breadth and depth analyses, total T cell responses may have been underestimated.

Indicated treatment: 15 to 20 received Ad26.COV2.S at low or high dose, single or two shots; 5 received placebo; per-sample allocation not given. Samples were taken on day 63 after the first vaccine or placebo injection. Clones were sequenced by immunoSEQ multiplex PCR, and TCRdb holds only the in-frame ones, with some missing. The sample contains about 480,000 clones, approximately 88% of which appear only once. This specimen consisted of peripheral blood, obtained in a trial of Ad26.COV2.S vaccine versus placebo. The clonotype comes from a person aged 18-60 years who received the Ad26.COV2.S COVID-19 vaccine or a placebo. This chain joins TRBV7-3 and TRBJ1-1; 10 bases align to TRBD1. The CDR3 coding sequence is TGTGCCAGCAGCTGGCCGGGACAGGGGGAAGCTTTCTTT. It specifies CASSWPGQGEAFF.